The rows below give T cell receptor beta chains drawn from one sample of a study of cytomegalovirus exposure and HLA in healthy donors. Sequencing was performed with immunoSEQ multiplex PCR; in TCRdb, only in-frame clones are kept and a portion is missing. The sample carries more than 300,000 clones, around 86% recorded once. The sequencing input was PBMCs. These receptors were obtained from a woman under 30 in good health and CMV-seronegative. Each CDR3 is given with its conserved first and last residue. D genes are given only for firm matches. Where a row states a size, it is once, few, many or the class of an expanded clone; other rows omit it.

d_gene: .
v_gene: TRBV15
abundance: .
j_gene: TRBJ2-7
CDR3aa: CATSRYSVASYEQYF
CDR3nt: TGTGCCACCAGCAGGTACTCGGTAGCGTCCTACGAGCAGTACTTC

d_gene: TRBD2
v_gene: TRBV19
abundance: .
j_gene: TRBJ2-7
CDR3aa: CASSPLTSGRFDEQYF
CDR3nt: TGTGCCAGTAGCCCCCTGACTAGCGGGAGATTCGACGAGCAGTACTTC

d_gene: .
v_gene: TRBV19
abundance: .
j_gene: TRBJ1-1
CDR3aa: CASSTEFAEAFF
CDR3nt: TGTGCCAGTAGTACGGAGTTCGCTGAAGCTTTCTTT

d_gene: TRBD1
v_gene: TRBV28
abundance: few
j_gene: TRBJ1-5
CDR3aa: CASSFKGRGLINQPQHF
CDR3nt: TGTGCCAGCAGTTTCAAAGGCAGGGGGTTGATCAATCAGCCCCAGCATTTT

d_gene: .
v_gene: TRBV10-1
abundance: .
j_gene: TRBJ1-1
CDR3aa: CASSRGTPNTEAFF
CDR3nt: TGCGCCAGCAGTAGAGGAACCCCGAACACTGAAGCTTTCTTT

d_gene: .
v_gene: TRBV27
abundance: few
j_gene: TRBJ1-5
CDR3aa: CASSPRSGSQPQHF
CDR3nt: TGTGCCAGCAGCCCCCGTTCGGGGAGCCAGCCCCAGCATTTT

d_gene: TRBD1
v_gene: TRBV6-1
abundance: .
j_gene: TRBJ1-4
CDR3aa: CASSERGQGGEKLFF
CDR3nt: TGTGCCAGCAGTGAGAGGGGGCAGGGGGGAGAAAAACTGTTTTTT

d_gene: .
v_gene: TRBV9
abundance: .
j_gene: TRBJ2-1
CDR3aa: CASSVGANPSRFGGEQFF
CDR3nt: TGTGCCAGCAGCGTGGGGGCCAATCCCTCTCGTTTCGGCGGCGAGCAGTTCTTC

d_gene: TRBD2
v_gene: TRBV7-6
abundance: .
j_gene: TRBJ2-7
CDR3aa: CASSPGTGGLYEQYF
CDR3nt: TGTGCCAGCAGCCCAGGGACGGGAGGGCTCTACGAGCAGTACTTC

d_gene: .
v_gene: TRBV6-4
abundance: .
j_gene: TRBJ2-3
CDR3aa: CASSPREGRGPPTDTQYF
CDR3nt: TGTGCCAGCAGTCCCAGAGAGGGGCGGGGGCCTCCCACAGATACGCAGTATTTT

d_gene: .
v_gene: TRBV29-1
abundance: .
j_gene: TRBJ2-7
CDR3aa: CSVGVGGPYEQYF
CDR3nt: TGCAGCGTAGGGGTGGGGGGTCCCTACGAGCAGTACTTC

d_gene: TRBD1
v_gene: TRBV5-1
abundance: .
j_gene: TRBJ1-2
CDR3aa: CASSPQPDRGTHGYTF
CDR3nt: TGCGCCAGCAGCCCCCAACCCGACAGGGGCACCCATGGCTACACCTTC

d_gene: TRBD1
v_gene: TRBV30
abundance: .
j_gene: TRBJ1-3
CDR3aa: CAWSEDRISITGNTIYF
CDR3nt: TGTGCCTGGAGTGAGGACAGGATAAGTATCACTGGAAACACCATATATTTT

d_gene: .
v_gene: TRBV21-1
abundance: .
j_gene: TRBJ1-5
CDR3aa: CASSNGRGKNQPQHF
CDR3nt: TGTGCCAGCAGCAATGGCAGGGGGAAGAATCAGCCCCAGCATTTT

d_gene: .
v_gene: TRBV2
abundance: .
j_gene: TRBJ1-1
CDR3aa: CASSEVLLRRNTEAFF
CDR3nt: TGTGCCAGCAGTGAAGTTCTCCTCCGGAGAAATACTGAAGCTTTCTTT

d_gene: .
v_gene: TRBV7-9
abundance: .
j_gene: TRBJ1-5
CDR3aa: CASSLGPNQPQHF
CDR3nt: TGTGCCAGCAGCTTAGGTCCAAATCAGCCCCAGCATTTT

d_gene: .
v_gene: TRBV10-3
abundance: .
j_gene: TRBJ2-3
CDR3aa: CAISDSGTDTQYF
CDR3nt: TGTGCCATCAGTGATAGCGGCACAGATACGCAGTATTTT

d_gene: .
v_gene: TRBV2
abundance: .
j_gene: TRBJ2-2
CDR3aa: CASSEGRRAGNTGELFF
CDR3nt: TGTGCCAGCAGTGAAGGTCGGCGGGCCGGGAACACCGGGGAGCTGTTTTTT

d_gene: TRBD2
v_gene: TRBV28
abundance: .
j_gene: TRBJ2-1
CDR3aa: CASSNSGLSYNEQFF
CDR3nt: TGTGCCAGCAGTAATAGCGGGCTGTCCTACAATGAGCAGTTCTTC

d_gene: TRBD2
v_gene: TRBV7-9
abundance: .
j_gene: TRBJ2-6
CDR3aa: CASSSDRGLAGGGANVLTF
CDR3nt: TGTGCCAGCAGCTCTGACCGAGGACTAGCGGGAGGTGGGGCCAACGTCCTGACTTTC

d_gene: TRBD1
v_gene: TRBV14
abundance: .
j_gene: TRBJ2-1
CDR3aa: CASSLSGQLYNEQFF
CDR3nt: TGTGCCAGCAGCCTATCGGGACAGCTATACAATGAGCAGTTCTTC

d_gene: .
v_gene: TRBV5-6
abundance: once
j_gene: TRBJ1-4
CDR3aa: CASSLMAGEKLFF
CDR3nt: TGTGCCAGCAGCCTCATGGCGGGGGAAAAACTGTTTTTT

d_gene: .
v_gene: TRBV4-1
abundance: .
j_gene: TRBJ1-4
CDR3aa: CASSQDPGQGEKLFF
CDR3nt: TGCGCCAGCAGCCAAGATCCCGGGCAGGGTGAAAAACTGTTTTTT

d_gene: .
v_gene: TRBV5-1
abundance: once
j_gene: TRBJ1-5
CDR3aa: CASSSTGKSNQPQHF
CDR3nt: TGCGCCAGCAGCAGCACGGGGAAAAGCAATCAGCCCCAGCATTTT

d_gene: TRBD2
v_gene: TRBV4-1
abundance: .
j_gene: TRBJ2-1
CDR3aa: CASSLLPERGPRDEQFF
CDR3nt: TGCGCCAGCAGCCTCCTTCCAGAGCGGGGGCCTAGGGATGAGCAGTTCTTC

d_gene: .
v_gene: TRBV5-1
abundance: .
j_gene: TRBJ2-7
CDR3aa: CASSPGQQFSYEQYF
CDR3nt: TGCGCCAGCAGCCCCGGACAGCAGTTTTCCTACGAGCAGTACTTC

d_gene: TRBD1
v_gene: TRBV29-1
abundance: .
j_gene: TRBJ2-1
CDR3aa: CSVGVRGSNEQFF
CDR3nt: TGCAGCGTTGGGGTCAGGGGGTCCAATGAGCAGTTCTTC

d_gene: .
v_gene: TRBV7-6
abundance: .
j_gene: TRBJ2-7
CDR3aa: CASSLRPLPGEGLGQYF
CDR3nt: TGTGCCAGCAGCTTAAGACCACTCCCGGGGGAAGGTTTGGGGCAGTACTTC

d_gene: TRBD1
v_gene: TRBV6-6
abundance: .
j_gene: TRBJ2-7
CDR3aa: CASSYRRDRPGGQYF
CDR3nt: TGTGCCAGCAGTTACCGTCGGGACAGACCCGGAGGGCAGTACTTC

d_gene: TRBD1
v_gene: TRBV30
abundance: .
j_gene: TRBJ1-5
CDR3aa: CACIRAGGRSQHF
CDR3nt: TGTGCCTGCATTCGGGCAGGGGGCCGGTCCCAGCATTTT

d_gene: .
v_gene: TRBV7-8
abundance: .
j_gene: TRBJ1-3
CDR3aa: CASSLFITSGSGNTIYF
CDR3nt: TGTGCCAGCAGCTTATTCATCACGTCCGGCTCTGGAAACACCATATATTTT

d_gene: TRBD2
v_gene: TRBV29-1
abundance: .
j_gene: TRBJ2-5
CDR3aa: CSVLGASGRALETQYF
CDR3nt: TGCAGCGTACTAGGGGCTAGCGGGAGGGCCTTAGAGACCCAGTACTTC

d_gene: TRBD2
v_gene: TRBV7-9
abundance: .
j_gene: TRBJ2-1
CDR3aa: CASSLEPAGATQFF
CDR3nt: TGTGCCAGCAGCTTAGAGCCAGCGGGGGCGACGCAGTTCTTC

d_gene: TRBD2
v_gene: TRBV7-8
abundance: .
j_gene: TRBJ2-3
CDR3aa: CASSSKGLAGGTDTQYF
CDR3nt: TGTGCCAGCAGCTCAAAAGGACTAGCGGGGGGGACAGATACGCAGTATTTT

d_gene: TRBD1
v_gene: TRBV19
abundance: .
j_gene: TRBJ2-3
CDR3aa: CASSIGQGKDTQYF
CDR3nt: TGTGCCAGTAGTATTGGACAGGGGAAGGATACGCAGTATTTT

d_gene: .
v_gene: TRBV5-6
abundance: once
j_gene: TRBJ2-7
CDR3aa: CASSLRQDYEQYF
CDR3nt: TGTGCCAGCAGCTTGAGACAGGACTACGAGCAGTACTTC

d_gene: .
v_gene: TRBV27
abundance: .
j_gene: TRBJ2-7
CDR3aa: CASSLSKRAAAYEQYF
CDR3nt: TGTGCCAGCAGTTTATCGAAGAGGGCTGCGGCCTACGAGCAGTACTTC

d_gene: TRBD2
v_gene: TRBV5-1
abundance: .
j_gene: TRBJ2-7
CDR3aa: CASSVGLADRLGDYEQYF
CDR3nt: TGCGCCAGCAGCGTAGGACTAGCGGATCGTTTGGGTGATTACGAGCAGTACTTC

d_gene: TRBD1
v_gene: TRBV6-1
abundance: few
j_gene: TRBJ1-2
CDR3aa: CASRYRGLSGYTF
CDR3nt: TGTGCCAGTAGATACAGGGGGCTCTCTGGCTACACCTTC

d_gene: .
v_gene: TRBV10-2
abundance: few
j_gene: TRBJ2-7
CDR3aa: CASSESPGYEQYF
CDR3nt: TGCGCCAGCAGTGAGTCACCGGGCTACGAGCAGTACTTC

d_gene: TRBD2
v_gene: TRBV27
abundance: .
j_gene: TRBJ2-2
CDR3aa: CASSLGTSSGELFF
CDR3nt: TGTGCCAGCAGTCTCGGGACTAGCTCCGGGGAGCTGTTTTTT

d_gene: TRBD2
v_gene: TRBV15
abundance: .
j_gene: TRBJ2-7
CDR3aa: CATSSGTSGFYEQYF
CDR3nt: TGTGCCACCAGCAGTGGGACTAGCGGATTCTACGAGCAGTACTTC

d_gene: TRBD1
v_gene: TRBV27
abundance: .
j_gene: TRBJ1-2
CDR3aa: CASSSRDRGLRGYTF
CDR3nt: TGTGCCAGCAGTTCCCGGGACAGGGGGCTAAGAGGCTACACCTTC

d_gene: TRBD1
v_gene: TRBV9
abundance: .
j_gene: TRBJ1-2
CDR3aa: CASSGGAYPGQGAGDYGYTF
CDR3nt: TGTGCCAGCAGCGGAGGGGCCTACCCGGGACAGGGGGCAGGAGACTATGGCTACACCTTC

d_gene: .
v_gene: TRBV7-2
abundance: .
j_gene: TRBJ1-1
CDR3aa: CASSLQGGGAEAFF
CDR3nt: TGTGCCAGCAGCTTACAGGGAGGTGGAGCTGAAGCTTTCTTT

d_gene: .
v_gene: TRBV13
abundance: .
j_gene: TRBJ1-4
CDR3aa: CASSQLGGEKLFF
CDR3nt: TGTGCCAGCAGCCAACTTGGTGGTGAAAAACTGTTTTTT

d_gene: .
v_gene: TRBV6-6
abundance: .
j_gene: TRBJ2-7
CDR3aa: CASSYGQGDEQYF
CDR3nt: TGTGCCAGCAGTTACGGGCAGGGTGACGAGCAGTACTTC

d_gene: .
v_gene: TRBV7-2
abundance: .
j_gene: TRBJ2-7
CDR3aa: CASSLRGQSGEQYF
CDR3nt: TGTGCCAGCAGCTTAAGGGGCCAATCTGGGGAGCAGTACTTC

d_gene: .
v_gene: TRBV19
abundance: .
j_gene: TRBJ2-1
CDR3aa: CASSSYRATYEQFF
CDR3nt: TGTGCCAGTAGTAGTTACAGGGCAACCTATGAGCAGTTCTTC

d_gene: .
v_gene: TRBV11-2
abundance: .
j_gene: TRBJ2-3
CDR3aa: CASSLVRGSSTDTQYF
CDR3nt: TGTGCCAGCAGCTTAGTCCGCGGATCTAGCACAGATACGCAGTATTTT

d_gene: TRBD2
v_gene: TRBV6-5
abundance: once
j_gene: TRBJ2-3
CDR3aa: CASSLSPAGGTDTQYF
CDR3nt: TGTGCCAGCAGTTTATCACCAGCGGGGGGCACAGATACGCAGTATTTT

d_gene: TRBD2
v_gene: TRBV5-1
abundance: .
j_gene: TRBJ2-3
CDR3aa: CASSFKGLAGYTDTQYF
CDR3nt: TGCGCCAGCAGCTTCAAAGGACTAGCGGGATACACAGATACGCAGTATTTT

d_gene: TRBD2
v_gene: TRBV29-1
abundance: .
j_gene: TRBJ2-2
CDR3aa: CSVQYSGRSGELFF
CDR3nt: TGCAGCGTTCAATATAGCGGGAGGTCCGGGGAGCTGTTTTTT